Listed here are 7 T cell receptor beta chains from one sample, sequenced in a study of blood T cell repertoires in COVID-19. Assay used: immunoSEQ multiplex PCR; TCRdb lists only in-frame clones, some missing. This table holds 400,000 or so clones, about 90% found once. Sequencing was carried out using peripheral blood. Receptors were obtained from a man between 18 and 29 years old with COVID-19, enrolled during active disease.

This clone has only a few counts. The genes are TRBV5-1 and TRBJ2-5; 7 nucleotides agree with TRBD1. This CDR3 contains 15 residues. After removal of 8 bases from V and 4 bases from J, the junction contained 14 bases not matched to a gene. The germline V gene has CDR1 SGHRS and CDR2 YFSETQ. Written as DNA, the CDR3 is TGCGCCAGTTCACGATTACAGGGGAGTGGAGAGACCCAGTACTTC. Translated: CASSRLQGSGETQYF.

J is TRBJ2-1 and V is TRBV10-2, with TRBD2 matching over 8 bases. The CDR3 is made up of 17 amino acids. CDR1 and CDR2 (germline): WSHSY, SAAADI. CDR3 loop: CPRSDGGGGGHYNEQFF. CDR3 nucleotides: TGCCCCCGCAGTGACGGGGGGGGCGGGGGGCATTACAATGAGCAGTTCTTC.

The chain combines TRBV5-4 with TRBJ1-3; D ambiguous. Germline-derived CDR1 and CDR2 are SGHNT and YYREEE (reference sequence). V was cut by 4 bases and J by 0 bases, with 5 bases left in between. CDR3 size: 13 residues. The DNA for the CDR3 is TGTGCCAGCAGCGGAGACTCTGGAAACACCATATATTTT. Protein sequence: CASSGDSGNTIYF.

Comments on this clone: The same CDR3 also results from other DNA sequences found in this sample. The J gene is TRBJ2-3, the V gene TRBV7-6; TRBD2 agrees at 8 bases. The CDR3 is 15 amino acids. The germline V gene encodes CDR1 SGHVS and CDR2 FNYEAQ. The J segment lost 3 bases and the V segment lost 5 bases, leaving 7 bases of the junction unmatched. CDR3 amino acids: CASSALAGGTDTQYF. In nucleotides, the CDR3 is TGTGCCAGCAGCGCTCTGGCGGGAGGAACAGATACGCAGTATTTT.

This chain joins TRBV5-5 and TRBJ1-3, with 8 positions matching TRBD1. V trimming: 0 bases; J trimming: 0 bases; junction bases outside the gene matches: 2. The CDR3 runs to 16 residues. CDR1 is SGHKS and CDR2 is YYEKEE in the germline V gene (reference sequence). The CDR3 reads CASSLEGTGSGNTIYF. The DNA for the CDR3 is TGTGCCAGCAGCTTGGAGGGGACAGGCTCTGGAAACACCATATATTTT.

The chain has TRBV11-2 and TRBJ2-7, with unresolved D. The CDR3 covers 13 residues. The ends were cut back, 5 bases at V and 2 bases at J, with 10 bases in the middle. CDR1 and CDR2 (germline): SGHAT, FQNNGV. In nucleotides, the CDR3 is TGTGCCAGCAGCAGTACACAGCCCTACGAGCAGTACTTC. This codes for CASSSTQPYEQYF.

CDR3 nucleotide sequence: TGTGCCAGCTCACAGGGGGCCGTTCACACTGAAGCTTTCTTT. Translating it yields CASSQGAVHTEAFF. J is TRBJ1-1 and V is TRBV18; 7 bases line up with TRBD1. Germline CDR1 KGHSH, CDR2 LQKENI. The CDR3 spans 14 residues. With V trimmed by 4 bases and J by 3 bases, 5 bases remained unmatched.